This T cell receptor beta chain originates from a study of blood T cells in healthy people across ages. CDR1 is MNHNY and CDR2 is SVGAGI in the germline V gene (reference sequence). This CDR3 contains 11 residues. Trimming at V came to 7 bases and at J to 7 bases, leaving 1 base not matched to a gene. PBMCs numbering at least 6.5 million were isolated per sample. The second PCR ran about 6 to 11 cycles with a sample-barcoded 5' primer and J-beta primers. TCRdb re-analysed the 5' RACE reads in MiXCR, keeping a single row per CDR3 protein. The table lists approximately 800,000 distinct CDR3 sequences, around 45% of them singletons.

This TCR was recovered from a man at least 80 years old in good health. The chain joins TRBV6-6 to TRBJ1-2, with 9 bases that match TRBD1. Sequenced: blood. The CDR3 is CASKGQGGYTF. In nucleotides, the CDR3 is TGTGCCAGCAAGGGACAGGGTGGCTACACCTTC.